Following are 12 T cell receptor beta chains from one sample sequenced in a study of early T cells in non-severe SARS-CoV-2 infection. TCRdb passed the 5' RACE reads through MiXCR, listing each CDR3 protein once. In the table there are fewer than 30,000 distinct CDR3 sequences, around 6% of which are singletons. The sample consisted of whole blood, taken at baseline. The receptors here all came from an adult who was a healthcare worker with PCR-confirmed SARS-CoV-2 infection or an uninfected control (not recorded which).

This clonotype came up many times. J is TRBJ1-2 and V is TRBV12-3 or TRBV12-4; 8 nucleotides match TRBD1. The CDR3 sequence is 14 residues long. The V gene end was trimmed by 3 bases and the J gene end by 6 bases; junction bases not matched to a gene: 6. The CDR3 sequence: CASSFIQGADGYTF. CDR3 sequence (DNA): TGTGCCAGCAGTTTCATTCAGGGGGCGGATGGCTACACCTTC.

At least ten counts were recorded for this clonotype. The chain links TRBV20-1 to TRBJ2-3, with TRBD2 as a possible D gene (6 bases). Deletions cut 3 bases from V and 3 bases from J, with 7 bases between. Germline CDR1 and CDR2: DFQATT and SNEGSKA (reference sequence). The CDR3 length is 12 residues. CDR3 sequence (DNA): TGCAGTGCTAGTCTAGCGACAGATACGCAGTATTTT. It yields the protein CSASLATDTQYF.

This clonotype was seen repeatedly, ten times or more. The chain's CDR3 is CSAPGTSSYNEQFF. The CDR3 coding sequence is TGCAGCGCCCCCGGGACGAGCTCCTACAATGAGCAGTTCTTC. The rearrangement uses TRBV29-1 and TRBJ2-1; D tentatively reads TRBD1 or TRBD2 (5 bases each). Germline V lookup: CDR1 SQVTM, CDR2 ANQGSEA. The V gene lost 7 bases and the J gene lost 0 bases, with 13 bases spanning the gap. The CDR3 totals 14 residues.

This clonotype was seen at least ten times. The V gene is TRBV20-1, the J gene TRBJ2-3; D is possibly TRBD2 (5 bases). From germline, CDR1 is DFQATT and CDR2 SNEGSKA (reference sequence). Trimming removed 0 bases from V and 3 bases from J, with 16 bases in between. The CDR3 is 16 residues long. The CDR3 region has the DNA TGCAGTGCTAGAGATTACCGGGATAGGAGGACAGATACGCAGTATTTT. It is translated as CSARDYRDRRTDTQYF.

This clonotype came up many times. One end of the junction fails to match germline, which may point to a read error. This rearrangement joins TRBV7-7 to TRBJ2-2; no clear D. Looked up from germline, CDR1 is SSHAT and CDR2 is FNYEAQ (reference sequence). This CDR3 spans 14 amino acids. DNA of the CDR3: TGTGCTAGCAGCCAGAGCCCGAACACCGGGGAGCTGTTTTTT. Its protein product is CASSQSPNTGELFF.

Ten or more counts support this clonotype. The chain joins TRBV28 to TRBJ2-5; possible D gene TRBD2, 5 bases. This CDR3 has 13 residues. Trimming took off 2 bases at V and 2 bases at J, with 6 bases between the two ends. Germline CDR1 MDHEN, CDR2 SYDVKM. In DNA form, the CDR3 reads TGTGCCAGCAGTTTAGTAGCGCAAGAGACCCAGTACTTC. It yields the protein CASSLVAQETQYF.

This clonotype appeared a few times. Here the CDR3 DNA reads TGTGCCAGCAGTTCTCTCCTCTTGGGGCGACGCGAGCAGTACTTC. Translating it yields CASSSLLLGRREQYF. The chain carries TRBV28 and TRBJ2-7, with a possible D match to TRBD1 (5 bases). The germline V gene has CDR1 MDHEN and CDR2 SYDVKM. Trimming stripped 4 bases from V and 6 bases from J, with 19 bases between. The CDR3 length is 15 residues.

This clonotype showed up many times. V usage is TRBV4-3 and J usage is TRBJ1-2; TRBD1 might be the D (6 bases). The CDR3 contains 16 residues. Trimming stripped 2 bases from V and 2 bases from J, with 15 bases between. Germline values: CDR1 LGHNA, CDR2 YSLEER. The CDR3 here is CASSQSPTGVNYGYTF. CDR3 in DNA: TGCGCCAGCAGCCAATCCCCGACAGGAGTCAACTATGGCTACACCTTC.

This clonotype was seen many times. This sequence joins TRBV12-3 or TRBV12-4 and TRBJ2-7, with D perhaps matching TRBD2 (5 bases). V was pared by 6 bases and J by 3 bases, with 12 bases between. The CDR3 spans 13 residues. The CDR3 sequence is CASSGAVRYEQYF. For the CDR3, the DNA is TGTGCCAGCAGCGGAGCGGTGCGCTACGAGCAGTACTTC.

The V call is TRBV7-3, the J call TRBJ2-3; tentatively, D is TRBD1 (6 bases). Looked up from germline, CDR1 is SGHTA and CDR2 is FQGTGA. The V gene lost 5 bases and the J gene lost 3 bases, with 12 bases spanning the gap. CDR3 length equals 14 residues. In DNA form, the CDR3 reads TGTGCCAGCAGCATGGGACACGAGACAGATACGCAGTATTTT. Amino acids: CASSMGHETDTQYF.

This clonotype was picked up many times. V and J are TRBV2 and TRBJ2-5; TRBD1 aligns across 8 bases. The CDR3 is 12 residues long. The germline V gene encodes CDR1 SNHLY and CDR2 FYNNEI. V lost 10 bases to trimming and J lost 3 bases; unmatched junction nucleotides: 4. In nucleotides, the CDR3 is TGTGCCATCAGGACAGGGAAAGAGACCCAGTACTTC. Its translation: CAIRTGKETQYF. Based on the CDR3 plus reference TRBV2 and TRBJ2-5, the full variable domain is EPEVTQTPSHQVTQMGQEVILRCVPISNHLYFYWYRQILGQKVEFLVSFYNNEISEKSEIFDDQFSVERPDGSNFTLKIRSTKLEDSAMYFCAIRTGKETQYFGPGTRLLVL.

This clonotype was detected ten times or more. J is TRBJ2-3 and V is TRBV19; TRBD1 matches at 10 bases. V lost 7 bases to trimming and J lost 4 bases; unmatched junction nucleotides: 14. CDR3 length equals 17 residues. CDR1 and CDR2 (germline): LNHDA, SQIVND (reference sequence). CDR3 bases: TGTGCCAGTACTCCTCGCCCCGGGACAGGGGTTCCAGATACGCAGTATTTT. Protein product: CASTPRPGTGVPDTQYF.